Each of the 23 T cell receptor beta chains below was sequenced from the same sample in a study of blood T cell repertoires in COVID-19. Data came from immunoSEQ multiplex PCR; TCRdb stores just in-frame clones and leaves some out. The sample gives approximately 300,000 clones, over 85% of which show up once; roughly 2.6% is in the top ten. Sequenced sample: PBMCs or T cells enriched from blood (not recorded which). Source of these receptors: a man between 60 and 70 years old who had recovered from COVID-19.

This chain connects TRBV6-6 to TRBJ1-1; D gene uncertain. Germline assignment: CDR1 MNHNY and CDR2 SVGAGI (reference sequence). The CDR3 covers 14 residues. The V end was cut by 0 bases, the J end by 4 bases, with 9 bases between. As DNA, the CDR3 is TGTGCCAGCAGTTACTCTGAGATTACCACTGAAGCTTTCTTT. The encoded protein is CASSYSEITTEAFF.

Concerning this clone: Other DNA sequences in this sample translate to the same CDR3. This chain's CDR3 is CAISAGGMNTEAFF. CDR3 DNA: TGTGCCATCAGTGCGGGGGGAATGAACACTGAAGCTTTCTTT. The chain uses TRBV10-3 and TRBJ1-1; D is possibly TRBD1 (5 bases). CDR1 is ENHRY and CDR2 is SYGVKD in the germline V gene. The CDR3 runs 14 residues. Trimming took off 4 bases at V and 0 bases at J, with 9 bases between the two ends.

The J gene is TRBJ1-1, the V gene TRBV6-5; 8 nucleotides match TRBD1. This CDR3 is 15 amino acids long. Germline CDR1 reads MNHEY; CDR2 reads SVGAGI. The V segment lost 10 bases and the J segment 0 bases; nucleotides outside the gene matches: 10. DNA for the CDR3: TGTGCCACCAAGGAGGTGGGACAGGTGAACACTGAAGCTTTCTTT. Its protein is CATKEVGQVNTEAFF.

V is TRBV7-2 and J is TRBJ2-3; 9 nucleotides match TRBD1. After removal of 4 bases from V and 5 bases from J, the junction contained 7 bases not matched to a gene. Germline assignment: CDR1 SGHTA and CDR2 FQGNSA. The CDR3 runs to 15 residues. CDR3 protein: CASSSTGGNLDTQYF. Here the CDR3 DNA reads TGTGCCAGCAGCTCTACAGGGGGCAATTTAGATACGCAGTATTTT.

The CDR3 sequence: CAWSSGGGYEQYF. The CDR3 region has the DNA TGTGCCTGGAGCTCGGGGGGCGGTTACGAGCAGTACTTC. The chain joins TRBV30 to TRBJ2-7; tentatively, D is TRBD2 (7 bases). The CDR3 runs 13 residues. The V gene's germline CDR1 is GTSNPN and CDR2 SVGIG (reference sequence). V was clipped by 3 bases and J by 4 bases, with 13 bases between them. Together with reference TRBV30 and TRBJ2-7, the CDR3 gives the full variable domain: SQTIHQWPATLVQPVGSPLSLECTVEGTSNPNLYWYRQAAGRGLQLLFYSVGIGQISSEVPQNLSASRPQDRQFILSSKKLLLSDSGFYLCAWSSGGGYEQYFGPGTRLTVT.

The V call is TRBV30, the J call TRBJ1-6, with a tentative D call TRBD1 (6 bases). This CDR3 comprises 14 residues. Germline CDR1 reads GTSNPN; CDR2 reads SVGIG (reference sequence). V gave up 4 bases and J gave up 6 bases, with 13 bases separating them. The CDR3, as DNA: TGTGCCTGGAATCGACAGGACCTTAATTCACCCCTCCACTTT. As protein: CAWNRQDLNSPLHF.

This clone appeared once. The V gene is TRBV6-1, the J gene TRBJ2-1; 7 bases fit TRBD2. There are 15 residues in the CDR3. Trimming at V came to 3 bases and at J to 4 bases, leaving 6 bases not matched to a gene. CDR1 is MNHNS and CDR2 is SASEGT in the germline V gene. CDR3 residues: CASSERGGDYNEQFF. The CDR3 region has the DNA TGTGCCAGCAGTGAGAGGGGAGGGGATTACAATGAGCAGTTCTTC.

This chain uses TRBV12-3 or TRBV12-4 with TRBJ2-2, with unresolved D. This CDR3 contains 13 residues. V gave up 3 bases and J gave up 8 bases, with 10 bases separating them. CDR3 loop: CASSFGLRGELFF. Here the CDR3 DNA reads TGTGCCAGCAGTTTCGGGTTAAGGGGGGAGCTGTTTTTT.

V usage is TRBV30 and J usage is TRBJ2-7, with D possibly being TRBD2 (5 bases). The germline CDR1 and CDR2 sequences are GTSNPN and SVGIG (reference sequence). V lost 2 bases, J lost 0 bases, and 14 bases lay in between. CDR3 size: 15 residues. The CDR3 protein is CAWSFPGVSSYEQYF. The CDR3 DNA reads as TGTGCCTGGAGTTTCCCCGGGGTCAGCTCCTACGAGCAGTACTTC.

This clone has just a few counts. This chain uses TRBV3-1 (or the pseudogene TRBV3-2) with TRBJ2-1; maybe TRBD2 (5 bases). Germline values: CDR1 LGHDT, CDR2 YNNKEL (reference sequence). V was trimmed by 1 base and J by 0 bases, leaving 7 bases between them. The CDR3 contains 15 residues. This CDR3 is CASSQGGSSYNEQFF. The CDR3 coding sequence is TGTGCCAGCAGCCAAGGAGGGAGCTCCTACAATGAGCAGTTCTTC.

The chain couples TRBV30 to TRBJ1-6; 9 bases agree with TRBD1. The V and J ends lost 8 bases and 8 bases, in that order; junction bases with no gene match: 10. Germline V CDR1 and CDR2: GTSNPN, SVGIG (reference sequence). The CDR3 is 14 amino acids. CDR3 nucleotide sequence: TGTGCCCGACAAACAGGGGGCGTTTATTCACCCCTCCACTTT. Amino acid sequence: CARQTGGVYSPLHF.

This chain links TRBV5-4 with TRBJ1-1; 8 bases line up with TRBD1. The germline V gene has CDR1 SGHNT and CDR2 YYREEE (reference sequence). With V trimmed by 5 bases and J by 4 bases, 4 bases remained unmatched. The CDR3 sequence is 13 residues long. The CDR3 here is CASRNRGGTEAFF. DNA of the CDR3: TGTGCCAGCAGGAACAGGGGGGGCACTGAAGCTTTCTTT. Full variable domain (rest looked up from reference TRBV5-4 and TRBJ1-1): ETGVTQSPTHLIKTRGQQVTLRCSSQSGHNTVSWYQQALGQGPQFIFQYYREEENGRGNFPPRFSGLQFPNYSSELNVNALELDDSALYLCASRNRGGTEAFFGQGTRLTVV.

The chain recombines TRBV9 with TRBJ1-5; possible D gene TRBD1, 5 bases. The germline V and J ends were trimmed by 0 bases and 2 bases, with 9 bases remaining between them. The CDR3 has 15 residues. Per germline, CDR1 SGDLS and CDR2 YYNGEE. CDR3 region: CASSVEGYGNQPQHF. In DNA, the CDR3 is TGTGCCAGCAGCGTAGAGGGGTATGGCAATCAGCCCCAGCATTTT.

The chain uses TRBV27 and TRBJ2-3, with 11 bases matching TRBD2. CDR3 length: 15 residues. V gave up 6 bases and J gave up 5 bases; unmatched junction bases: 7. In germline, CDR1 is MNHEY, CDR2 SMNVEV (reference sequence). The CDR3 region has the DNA TGTGCCAGCAGGAAGGGGCTAGCGGGAGGAGATACGCAGTATTTT. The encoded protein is CASRKGLAGGDTQYF.

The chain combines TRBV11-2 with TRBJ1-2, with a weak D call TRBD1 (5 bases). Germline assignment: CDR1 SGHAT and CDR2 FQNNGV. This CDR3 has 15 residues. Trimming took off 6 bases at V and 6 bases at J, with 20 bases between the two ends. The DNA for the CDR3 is TGTGCCAGCAGTGTAGACCACAGGATCGGTCATGGCTACACCTTC. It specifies CASSVDHRIGHGYTF.

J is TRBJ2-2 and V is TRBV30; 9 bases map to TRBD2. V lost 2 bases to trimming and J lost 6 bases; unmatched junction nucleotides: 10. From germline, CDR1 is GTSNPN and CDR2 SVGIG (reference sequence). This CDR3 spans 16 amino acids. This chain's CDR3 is CAWSFGGGALPGELFF. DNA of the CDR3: TGTGCCTGGAGTTTTGGCGGGGGGGCGCTTCCCGGGGAGCTGTTTTTT.

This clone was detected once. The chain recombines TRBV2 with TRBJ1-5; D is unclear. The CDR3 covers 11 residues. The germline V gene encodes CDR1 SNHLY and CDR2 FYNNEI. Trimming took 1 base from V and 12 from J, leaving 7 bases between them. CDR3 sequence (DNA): TGTGCCAGCAGTGAAGACAGAAGCCAGCATTTT. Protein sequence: CASSEDRSQHF.

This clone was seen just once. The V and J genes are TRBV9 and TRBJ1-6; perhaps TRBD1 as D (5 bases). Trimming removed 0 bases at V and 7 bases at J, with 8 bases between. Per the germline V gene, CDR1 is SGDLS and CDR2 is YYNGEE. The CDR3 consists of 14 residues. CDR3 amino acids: CASSVGGENSPLHF. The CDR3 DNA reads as TGTGCCAGCAGCGTAGGGGGGGAGAATTCACCCCTCCACTTT.

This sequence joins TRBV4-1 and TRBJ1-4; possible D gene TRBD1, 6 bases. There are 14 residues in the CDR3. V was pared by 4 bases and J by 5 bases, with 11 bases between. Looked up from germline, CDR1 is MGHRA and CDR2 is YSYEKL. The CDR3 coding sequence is TGCGCCAGCAGCCTACAGGGAGAAAATGAAAAACTGTTTTTT. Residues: CASSLQGENEKLFF.

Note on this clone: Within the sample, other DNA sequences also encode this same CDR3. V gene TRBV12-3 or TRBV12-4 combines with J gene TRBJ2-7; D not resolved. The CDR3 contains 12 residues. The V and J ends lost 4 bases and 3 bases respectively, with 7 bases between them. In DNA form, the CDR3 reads TGTGCCAGCAGTTATCGCGGCTACGAGCAGTACTTC. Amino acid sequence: CASSYRGYEQYF.

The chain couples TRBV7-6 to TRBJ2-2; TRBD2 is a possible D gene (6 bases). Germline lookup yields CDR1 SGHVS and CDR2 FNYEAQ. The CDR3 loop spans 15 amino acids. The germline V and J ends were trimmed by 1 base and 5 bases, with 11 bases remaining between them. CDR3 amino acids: CASSLGRERTGELFF. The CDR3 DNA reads TGTGCCAGCAGCTTAGGACGGGAGAGGACCGGGGAGCTGTTTTTT.

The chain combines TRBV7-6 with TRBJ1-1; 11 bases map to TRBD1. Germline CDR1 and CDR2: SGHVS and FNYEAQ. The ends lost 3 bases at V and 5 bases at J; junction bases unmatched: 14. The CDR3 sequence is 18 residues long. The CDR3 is CASSFGVRSGTGGTEAFF. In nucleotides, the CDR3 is TGTGCCAGCAGCTTTGGTGTCCGTTCCGGGACAGGGGGGACTGAAGCTTTCTTT.

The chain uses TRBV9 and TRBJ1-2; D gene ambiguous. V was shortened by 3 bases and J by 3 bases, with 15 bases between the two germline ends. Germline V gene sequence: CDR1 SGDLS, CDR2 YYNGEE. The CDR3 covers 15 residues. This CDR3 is CASSANGEHHYGYTF. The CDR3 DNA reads TGTGCCAGCAGCGCCAATGGGGAGCACCACTATGGCTACACCTTC.